This T cell receptor (beta chain) was observed in a study of CD8 T cells in Susac syndrome. Study details: Patients with Susac syndrome were therapy-naive, on corticosteroids, or on intravenous immunoglobulin alone at the time that blood was drawn.

An input of 0.5 to 1 ug of RNA was subjected to reverse transcription using random hexamers. TCR beta CDR3 was amplified by immunoSEQ multiplex PCR. This amplification extended across 54 Vbeta and 13 Jbeta segments. TCRdb processed the immunoSEQ multiplex PCR reads anew with MiXCR; each CDR3 protein has one entry. The sample includes around 170,000 distinct CDR3 sequences, more than 90% of them seen just once. CDR1 and CDR2 from the germline V gene are MNHNY and SVGAGI (reference sequence). The V and J ends lost 5 bases and 3 bases, in that order; junction bases with no gene match: 9. The CDR3 runs to 15 residues. Sequencing targeted TCR beta in blood CD8+ and CD4+ T cells. General study findings and limits: The authors found no clonal expansion in Susac syndrome CD4+ T cell repertoires.

Details on this clonotype: Its antigen is still unknown.

The chain is built from TRBV6-6 and TRBJ2-7; TRBD2 agrees at 8 bases. Specimen: CD4+ T cells from PBMCs. This receptor was obtained from a human donor with Susac syndrome. The CDR3 sequence: CASSTIAGLLYEQYF. Written as DNA, the CDR3 is TGTGCCAGCAGTACGATAGCGGGGCTACTCTACGAGCAGTACTTC.